This T cell receptor beta chain derives from a study of shared clonotypes between healthy human individuals. The study's findings and limits: Clonotype sharing across donors was expected to vary with sequencing depth. Blood alone was sampled, and tissue repertoires likely differ. Clonotypes shared by all four sorted-subset donors had higher generation probabilities than non-shared clonotypes. What naive subsets generally showed was a larger estimated richness than memory subsets showed.

Looked up from germline, CDR1 is MDHEN and CDR2 is SYDVKM. The CDR3 runs 14 residues. The V gene lost 2 bases and the J gene lost 1 base, with 5 bases spanning the gap. On this clone: The antigen remains unidentified.

The repertoire was sequenced with immunoSEQ multiplex PCR; TCRdb's copy has only in-frame clones and lacks some. The table records around 1.4 million clones, 98% to 99% of them present only once. The sequenced sample consisted of naive CD4+ T cells sorted from blood. Subset denoted: CD45RA+ positively selected. The sequence came from a man aged 25 to 40 in good health. The J gene is TRBJ2-2, the V gene TRBV28; D remains unclear. Written as DNA, the CDR3 is TGTGCCAGCAGTTTACTAGTGAACACCGGGGAGCTGTTTTTT. This gives the protein CASSLLVNTGELFF.